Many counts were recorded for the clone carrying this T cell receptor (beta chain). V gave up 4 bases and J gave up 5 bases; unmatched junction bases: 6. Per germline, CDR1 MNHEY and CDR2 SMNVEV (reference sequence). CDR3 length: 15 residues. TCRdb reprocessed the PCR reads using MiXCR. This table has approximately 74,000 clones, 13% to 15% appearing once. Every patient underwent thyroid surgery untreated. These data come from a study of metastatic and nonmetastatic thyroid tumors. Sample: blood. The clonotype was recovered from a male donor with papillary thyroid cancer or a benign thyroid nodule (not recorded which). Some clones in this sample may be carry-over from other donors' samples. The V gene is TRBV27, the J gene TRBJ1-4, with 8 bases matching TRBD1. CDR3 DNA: TGTGCCAGCAGTTCCAAGACAGGGGAAAATGAAAAACTGTTTTTT. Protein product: CASSSKTGENEKLFF. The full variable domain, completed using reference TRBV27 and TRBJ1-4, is EAQVTQNPRYLITVTGKKLTVTCSQNMNHEYMSWYRQDPGLGLRQIYYSMNVEVTDKGDVPEGYKVSRKEKRNFPLILESPSPNQTSLYFCASSSKTGENEKLFFGSGTQLSVL.